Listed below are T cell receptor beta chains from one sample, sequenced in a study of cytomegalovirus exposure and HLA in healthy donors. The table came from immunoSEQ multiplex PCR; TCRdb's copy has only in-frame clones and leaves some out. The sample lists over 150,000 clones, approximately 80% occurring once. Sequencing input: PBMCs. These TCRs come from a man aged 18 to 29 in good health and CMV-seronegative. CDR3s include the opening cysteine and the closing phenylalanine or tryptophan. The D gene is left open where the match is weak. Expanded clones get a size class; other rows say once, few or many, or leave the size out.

TGTGCCAGCAGCCCAAAGCAGGGGGCGCGAGGCTACACCTTC	CASSPKQGARGYTF	TRBV5-8	TRBD1	-	TRBJ1-2
TGCAGCGTTGAAGCCCAGGGCTACGAGCAGTACTTC	CSVEAQGYEQYF	TRBV29-1	-	-	TRBJ2-7
TGTGCCAGCAGGGGCTACAGGGTAAGCACTGAAGCTTTCTTT	CASRGYRVSTEAFF	TRBV2	-	-	TRBJ1-1
TGCGCCAGCAGCCAAGAGTGGACTAGATCTCTCAATGAGCAGTTCTTC	CASSQEWTRSLNEQFF	TRBV4-1	TRBD2	-	TRBJ2-1
TGTGCCAGCAGGGTTCAGGGGAACACCGGGGAGCTGTTTTTT	CASRVQGNTGELFF	TRBV6-1	-	-	TRBJ2-2
TGTGCCAGTAGTGTCTCCGGGACAGTACCCCGGTATGGCTACACCTTC	CASSVSGTVPRYGYTF	TRBV19	TRBD1	-	TRBJ1-2
TGTGCCAGCAGCTCCTTTGCGGTTCCTAGCAATCAGCCCCAGCATTTT	CASSSFAVPSNQPQHF	TRBV7-6	-	-	TRBJ1-5
TGTGCCAGCAGCCCCGACAGGGCCCGGGAGCAGTACTTC	CASSPDRAREQYF	TRBV11-2	TRBD1	-	TRBJ2-7
TGTGCCAGCTCACCCCCCACGGGTGGGTCCTATGGCTACACCTTC	CASSPPTGGSYGYTF	TRBV18	-	-	TRBJ1-2
TGTGCCAGCAGCTTTCGGACAGGGGCCTACGAGCAGTACTTC	CASSFRTGAYEQYF	TRBV9	TRBD1	once	TRBJ2-7
TGTGCCAGCTCACCATTGGGACAGGCGAGCTACAATGAGCAGTTCTTC	CASSPLGQASYNEQFF	TRBV18	TRBD1	-	TRBJ2-1
TGTGCCAGTAGTATAGAGGGGACAGGGAGCTTCGAGCAGTACTTC	CASSIEGTGSFEQYF	TRBV19	TRBD1	-	TRBJ2-7
TGTGCCAGTAGTATAGCTACAGCGGGAGGACTCTACAATGAGCAGTTCTTC	CASSIATAGGLYNEQFF	TRBV19	TRBD2	-	TRBJ2-1
TGTGCCAGCAGTTTTCCAAACACCGGGGAGCTGTTTTTT	CASSFPNTGELFF	TRBV28	-	-	TRBJ2-2
TGTGCCAGCCTCTCCCGGGATAGTTACAATGAGCAGTTCTTC	CASLSRDSYNEQFF	TRBV6-5	-	-	TRBJ2-1
TGTGCCAGCAGCCCGGGACAGGGGACTGAAAAACTGTTTTTT	CASSPGQGTEKLFF	TRBV5-4	TRBD1	once	TRBJ1-4
TGCAGTGCCCCCCACTGGGGCGGCTACACCTTC	CSAPHWGGYTF	TRBV20-1	-	-	TRBJ1-2
TGCGCCAGCAGCTCCGGGTATTGGGGCTACACCTTC	CASSSGYWGYTF	TRBV5-1	-	-	TRBJ1-2
TGTGCCAGCAGCACAATGACTCTAGCAGGAAACTACGAGCAGTACTTC	CASSTMTLAGNYEQYF	TRBV5-6	-	-	TRBJ2-7
TGTGCCAGCAGTTACTCCAGCACTAGCGGGACGTACGAGCAGTACTTC	CASSYSSTSGTYEQYF	TRBV6-5	TRBD2	few	TRBJ2-7
TGTGCCAGCAGCTCTGACCAGGGCCCCTCCTACGAGCAGTACTTC	CASSSDQGPSYEQYF	TRBV7-9	-	-	TRBJ2-7
TGCGCCAGCAGGCCGGGACTAGCGGGGTCCCACTCCTACAATGAGCAGTTCTTC	CASRPGLAGSHSYNEQFF	TRBV5-1	TRBD2	-	TRBJ2-1
TGTGCCAGCAGCCCTCGTAAGGGAGCGAGCAATGAGCAGTTCTTC	CASSPRKGASNEQFF	TRBV7-2	-	-	TRBJ2-1
TGTGCCAGCAGCTTACTCTCCCCGACCGGGGAGCTGTTTTTT	CASSLLSPTGELFF	TRBV7-2	-	-	TRBJ2-2
TGTTCCAGCAGCTTTGGACAGGGTGACAAGTATGGCTACACCTTC	CSSSFGQGDKYGYTF	TRBV7-9	TRBD1	-	TRBJ1-2
TGTGCCAGCAGCACCTGGACAGCCCTCTCTGGAAACACCATATATTTT	CASSTWTALSGNTIYF	TRBV5-8	-	-	TRBJ1-3
TGTGCCATCAGATCGGGGGCAACTAATGAAAAACTGTTTTTT	CAIRSGATNEKLFF	TRBV10-3	-	-	TRBJ1-4
TGTGCCAGCAGTTTCGAGACAGGGTGGGATCAGCCCCAGCATTTT	CASSFETGWDQPQHF	TRBV2	TRBD1	-	TRBJ1-5
TGTGCCAGCAGTTCGGGACAGCGTATGGGCGAGCAGTACTTC	CASSSGQRMGEQYF	TRBV27	TRBD1	-	TRBJ2-7
TGTGCCAGCAGCTTAAGCGGGAGGGCCTTCCCAGATACGCAGTATTTT	CASSLSGRAFPDTQYF	TRBV5-4	TRBD2	-	TRBJ2-3
TGTGCCAGCAGTTACCGCAGGGGGGAGCAGTACTTC	CASSYRRGEQYF	TRBV6-5	-	once	TRBJ2-5
TGTGCCAGCAGTCCTCGACAGGGGCTCGGTACTGAAGCTTTCTTT	CASSPRQGLGTEAFF	TRBV28	TRBD1	-	TRBJ1-1
TGTGCCAGCAAGGGGGACAGAGATAATAGCAATCAGCCCCAGCATTTT	CASKGDRDNSNQPQHF	TRBV7-2	TRBD1	-	TRBJ1-5
TGCAGCGTTCTAATGGTTGATACGCAGTATTTT	CSVLMVDTQYF	TRBV29-1	-	-	TRBJ2-3
TGTGCCAGCAGCTCCTATCGCAGGGGCGAAGAGACCCAGTACTTC	CASSSYRRGEETQYF	TRBV7-9	-	-	TRBJ2-5
TGTGCCAGCAGGGACAGGGGGCATGGCTACACCTTC	CASRDRGHGYTF	TRBV6-5	TRBD1	-	TRBJ1-2
TGTGCCAGCAGTTTATCAGGAACCAACACTGAAGCTTTCTTT	CASSLSGTNTEAFF	TRBV28	-	-	TRBJ1-1
TGTGCCAGCAGCTCGGGACAGATACATCCAGATACGCAGTATTTT	CASSSGQIHPDTQYF	TRBV5-8	TRBD1	-	TRBJ2-3
TGTGCCAGCAGCCCCATTCGTCACGGGTACACCACCATATATTTT	CASSPIRHGYTTIYF	TRBV7-9	-	-	TRBJ1-3
TGTGCCAGCAGCTCGGTGACTAGCGGGAGGGCCTATGAGCAGTTCTTC	CASSSVTSGRAYEQFF	TRBV5-4	TRBD2	-	TRBJ2-1
TGTGCCAGCAGCTTTGGGGACAGGGGGCGATCACCCCTCCACTTT	CASSFGDRGRSPLHF	TRBV7-9	TRBD1	-	TRBJ1-6
TGCGCCAGCAGCTTGGCAGGGGGCGGTTACGAGCAGTACTTC	CASSLAGGGYEQYF	TRBV5-1	TRBD1	-	TRBJ2-7
TGTGCCAGCAGCTACCGACAGGGCTGGAATACTGAAGCTTTCTTT	CASSYRQGWNTEAFF	TRBV11-3	TRBD1	few	TRBJ1-1
TGTGCCAGCAGCCCAGCATGGGGGACACCTTCCTACGAGCAGTACTTC	CASSPAWGTPSYEQYF	TRBV9	-	once	TRBJ2-7
TGTGCCAGCAGCTCAGGGACAGGGTCGGTGACAGATACGCAGTATTTT	CASSSGTGSVTDTQYF	TRBV7-9	TRBD1	-	TRBJ2-3